These 24 T cell receptor beta chains originate from one sample sequenced in a study of T-cell memory formation after mild COVID-19. From the 5' RACE reads, TCRdb called clonotypes with MiXCR, one entry per CDR3 protein. The table records around 220,000 distinct CDR3 sequences, roughly 15% of them present only once. Source material: PBMCs or a T cell subset sorted from them (not recorded which). The receptors were sampled from a man aged 18 to 30 who had mild COVID-19 (a few samples of this study predate the infection). Cell type and time point are not known.

This clonotype showed up many times. The CDR3: CASSGTVQETQYF. In DNA form, the CDR3 reads TGTGCCAGCAGCGGGACAGTCCAAGAGACCCAGTACTTC. This rearrangement joins TRBV5-6 to TRBJ2-5, with 7 nucleotides matching TRBD1. Trimming cost V 4 bases and J 1 base; bases outside gene matches: 1. The CDR3 totals 13 residues. CDR1 is SGHDT, CDR2 YYEEEE, per germline.

This clonotype appeared a few times. V gene TRBV12-3 or TRBV12-4 combines with J gene TRBJ2-5; perhaps D is TRBD1 or TRBD2 (6 bases each). CDR3 length: 14 residues. Trimming shortened V by 6 bases and J by 5 bases, and 16 bases separated the two germline ends. The CDR3 region has the DNA TGTGCCAGCAGCCCCTCCCGGAGGGGGGAGACCCAGTACTTC. Residues: CASSPSRRGETQYF.

This clonotype occurred many times. The genes are TRBV5-1 and TRBJ2-1; weak D call: TRBD1 (6 bases). With 4 bases removed from V and 6 bases from J, the gap between germline ends came to 17 bases. In germline, CDR1 is SGHRS, CDR2 YFSETQ. The CDR3 consists of 15 residues. The CDR3 loop is CASSSRGQLGNEQFF. The DNA of the CDR3 is TGCGCCAGCAGCAGCAGGGGCCAACTCGGCAATGAGCAGTTCTTC.

This clonotype showed up just a few times. The chain has TRBV20-1 and TRBJ2-5, with D maybe TRBD2 (6 bases). V shed 5 bases and J shed 4 bases, with 14 bases lying between them. Germline lookup yields CDR1 DFQATT and CDR2 SNEGSKA (reference sequence). CDR3 length: 13 amino acids. The CDR3 DNA follows: TGCAGTGCTCCGCCGGGACTTGTAGAGACCCAGTACTTC. This gives the protein CSAPPGLVETQYF.

This clonotype appeared a few times. The chain is built from TRBV6-2 or TRBV6-3 and TRBJ2-4; D uncertain. The CDR3 loop spans 13 amino acids. The germline V gene has CDR1 MNHEY and CDR2 SVGEGT. V lost 5 bases and J 9 bases, leaving 14 bases between the germline ends. The CDR3 spells CASSPGGGGIQYF. In nucleotides, the CDR3 is TGTGCCAGCAGTCCGGGCGGTGGTGGCATTCAGTACTTC.

The chain employs TRBV12-3 or TRBV12-4 and TRBJ2-1, with 11 bases fitting TRBD2. Trimming took 4 bases from V and 5 from J; bases not matched to a gene: 7. This CDR3 spans 16 amino acids. The CDR3 sequence is CASSYTSGGWDNEQFF. CDR3 nucleotide sequence: TGTGCCAGCAGTTACACTAGCGGGGGATGGGACAATGAGCAGTTCTTC.

The table lists this clonotype with a few counts. V gene TRBV27 combines with J gene TRBJ1-4, with 8 bases matching TRBD1. The V gene end was trimmed by 8 bases and the J gene end by 6 bases; junction bases not matched to a gene: 8. Germline CDR1 MNHEY, CDR2 SMNVEV (reference sequence). The CDR3 loop spans 14 amino acids. CDR3 region: CASGDQGAHEKLFF. The CDR3 bases are TGTGCCAGCGGCGATCAGGGGGCCCATGAAAAACTGTTTTTT.

The chain combines TRBV4-2 with TRBJ1-2; D perhaps matches TRBD1 (6 bases). CDR3 length: 13 residues. Germline-derived CDR1 and CDR2 are LGHNA and YNFKEQ. Between the trimmed V and J ends, which lost 0 bases and 7 bases, there was a span of 9 bases. CDR3 in DNA: TGTGCCAGCAGCCAAGACAGGGGATTTGGCTACACCTTC. Protein sequence: CASSQDRGFGYTF.

The chain recombines TRBV4-2 with TRBJ2-1; no clear D gene. The CDR3 is 12 residues long. Per the germline V gene, CDR1 is LGHNA and CDR2 is YNFKEQ. The V and J ends lost 0 bases and 7 bases respectively, with 4 bases between them. CDR3 residues: CASSQDWNEQFF. CDR3 DNA: TGTGCCAGCAGCCAAGATTGGAATGAGCAGTTCTTC.

The CDR3 DNA reads as TGTGCCAGCAGTTACCCAAGGGACAGGGATTTCTGCGAGCAGTACTTC. Its translation: CASSYPRDRDFCEQYF. V and J are TRBV6-2 or TRBV6-3 and TRBJ2-7, with 9 bases matching TRBD1. The CDR3 consists of 16 residues. Germline lookup yields CDR1 MNHEY and CDR2 SVGEGT. The V gene end was trimmed by 2 bases and the J gene end by 6 bases; junction bases not matched to a gene: 11.

This chain uses TRBV19 with TRBJ1-1; tentative D call: TRBD1 (6 bases). Germline V lookup: CDR1 LNHDA, CDR2 SQIVND (reference sequence). The CDR3 contains 14 residues. The V end lost 4 bases, the J end lost 0 bases, and 9 bases lay between the germline ends. The CDR3 DNA reads TGTGCCAGTAGTAGGTGGACAGTGAACACTGAAGCTTTCTTT. Protein product: CASSRWTVNTEAFF.

This chain joins TRBV3-1 and TRBJ2-4; 7 bases fit TRBD2. CDR1 LGHDT and CDR2 YNNKEL come from the germline V gene (reference sequence). This CDR3 has 19 residues. The V gene end was trimmed by 4 bases and the J gene end by 5 bases; junction bases not matched to a gene: 20. CDR3 DNA: TGTGCCAGCAGCCCAAGCGTCGGACTCGCTTCGGGGAGGGAAAACATTCAGTACTTC. It is translated as CASSPSVGLASGRENIQYF.

This clonotype was seen a handful of times. This chain links TRBV6-2 or TRBV6-3 with TRBJ2-6; possibly TRBD1 for D (5 bases). This CDR3 is 18 amino acids long. The germline V gene encodes CDR1 MNHEY and CDR2 SVGEGT. With 4 bases removed from V and 0 bases from J, the gap between germline ends came to 16 bases. The CDR3 DNA follows: TGTGCCAGCAGTTTCGACAGCCAGCTCTTCTCTGGGGCCAACGTCCTGACTTTC. This translates into CASSFDSQLFSGANVLTF.

The V and J genes are TRBV14 and TRBJ2-4; D uncertain. CDR3 size: 16 residues. Trimming shortened V by 0 bases and J by 1 base, and 10 bases separated the two germline ends. CDR1 is SGHDN and CDR2 is FVKESK in the germline V gene. The CDR3 loop reads CASSQEGNLAKNIQYF. The DNA for the CDR3 is TGTGCCAGCAGCCAAGAAGGGAATCTGGCCAAAAACATTCAGTACTTC.

The table lists this clonotype with a few counts. V usage is TRBV10-3 and J usage is TRBJ2-1; D might be TRBD2 (6 bases). The CDR3 loop spans 12 amino acids. Germline V gene data show CDR1 as ENHRY and CDR2 as SYGVKD. Trimming pared 7 bases from V and 10 bases from J, leaving 14 bases between. CDR3 loop: CAITRSGEEQFF. In nucleotides, the CDR3 is TGTGCCATCACGCGCTCGGGAGAAGAGCAGTTCTTC.

This sequence joins TRBV6-5 and TRBJ1-5; D is possibly TRBD1 (6 bases). Trimming stripped 6 bases from V and 4 bases from J, with 16 bases between. Germline V CDR1 and CDR2: MNHEY, SVGAGI. The CDR3 spans 15 residues. Written as DNA, the CDR3 is TGTGCCAGCAGCCCTACGGGACACTTGAATCAGCCCCAGCATTTT. Its protein product is CASSPTGHLNQPQHF.

This clonotype was detected only a few times. V gene TRBV7-2 combines with J gene TRBJ2-7; 7 nucleotides align to TRBD1. With V trimmed by 5 bases and J by 4 bases, 8 bases remained unmatched. Germline-derived CDR1 and CDR2 are SGHTA and FQGNSA. The CDR3 consists of 14 residues. The chain's CDR3 is CASSQGVVSYEQYV. CDR3 DNA: TGTGCCAGCAGCCAGGGGGTAGTATCTTACGAGCAGTACGTC.

The chain links TRBV6-1 to TRBJ1-2; D is undetermined. V lost 11 bases to trimming and J lost 5 bases, with 21 bases between them. CDR1 and CDR2 from the germline V gene are MNHNS and SASEGT. The CDR3 sequence is 14 residues long. CDR3 protein: CAARRGAEAYGYTF. The CDR3 DNA follows: TGTGCCGCCAGACGGGGAGCGGAGGCATATGGCTACACCTTC.

This clonotype has just a few counts. The V call is TRBV2, the J call TRBJ1-5; unclear D gene. The CDR3 consists of 13 residues. Trimming removed 7 bases at V and 1 base at J, with 8 bases between. Germline lookup yields CDR1 SNHLY and CDR2 FYNNEI. The CDR3 DNA reads TGTGCCAGCAATGAGATAAGCAATCAGCCCCAGCATTTT. It codes for CASNEISNQPQHF.

The chain uses TRBV4-2 and TRBJ1-3; D is unresolved. V gave up 0 bases and J gave up 4 bases, with 7 bases separating them. There are 14 residues in the CDR3. Germline values: CDR1 LGHNA, CDR2 YNFKEQ. The CDR3 here is CASSQEFRGNTIYF. The CDR3 nucleotides read TGTGCCAGCAGCCAAGAGTTCAGGGGAAACACCATATATTTT.

This chain connects TRBV6-5 to TRBJ1-2; TRBD1 agrees at 7 bases. This CDR3 has 14 amino acids. The trim removed 2 bases at V and 5 bases at J, leaving 5 bases unmatched. Germline CDR1 is MNHEY and CDR2 is SVGAGI. CDR3 residues: CASSYKDRLYGYTF. In nucleotides, the CDR3 is TGTGCCAGCAGTTACAAGGACAGGTTATATGGCTACACCTTC.

In its sample, this clonotype was seen a few times. The chain combines TRBV7-2 with TRBJ1-5; no definite D call. Germline assignment: CDR1 SGHTA and CDR2 FQGNSA. Trimming took off 6 bases at V and 0 bases at J, with 9 bases between the two ends. The CDR3 is 14 residues long. Written as DNA, the CDR3 is TGTGCCAGCAGTGAGGCGTATAGCAATCAGCCCCAGCATTTT. Translation gives CASSEAYSNQPQHF.

The chain joins TRBV2 to TRBJ2-1; 8 nucleotides align to TRBD2. The germline CDR1 and CDR2 sequences are SNHLY and FYNNEI. The CDR3 loop spans 14 amino acids. Unmatched junction bases numbered 1, after V lost 6 bases and J lost 0 bases. CDR3: CASRLADSYNEQFF. DNA of the CDR3: TGTGCCAGCAGACTAGCGGACTCCTACAATGAGCAGTTCTTC.

This sequence joins TRBV4-2 and TRBJ2-1, with 7 bases matching TRBD1. The CDR3 sequence is 16 residues long. The germline gives CDR1 LGHNA, CDR2 YNFKEQ. Germline trimming cut 0 bases from V and 0 bases from J; bases unmatched to any gene: 2. CDR3 sequence: CASSQERGPSYNEQFF. CDR3 bases: TGTGCCAGCAGCCAAGAGAGGGGGCCCTCCTACAATGAGCAGTTCTTC.